These 8 T cell receptor beta chains were all obtained from the same sample, sequenced in a study of T cells after yellow fever vaccination. MiXCR was run by TCRdb on the 5' RACE reads, yielding one entry per CDR3 protein. This table has around 300,000 distinct CDR3 sequences, roughly 13% appearing once. Material: CD4+ T cells sorted from PBMCs, obtained 45 days after the yellow fever booster vaccination. These receptors were obtained from a man aged 25-45 years who received the YFV17D yellow fever vaccine.

This clonotype was observed a few times. The rearrangement uses TRBV27 and TRBJ2-1; tentatively, D is TRBD1 or TRBD2 (6 bases each). Deletions cut 1 base from V and 5 bases from J, with 15 bases between. Germline CDR1 and CDR2: MNHEY and SMNVEV (reference sequence). This CDR3 contains 16 residues. The chain's CDR3 is CASSLYPLGGNNEQFF. The DNA for the CDR3 is TGTGCCAGCAGTTTATACCCCCTAGGGGGGAACAATGAGCAGTTCTTC.

This clonotype was observed a few times. The chain employs TRBV7-8 and TRBJ2-3; D is unresolved. The CDR3 is 15 amino acids. Trimming pared 5 bases from V and 2 bases from J, leaving 14 bases between. Germline CDR1 reads SGHVS; CDR2 reads FQNEAQ. In DNA, the CDR3 is TGTGCCAGCAGCCCCCGTTTGGGGAACACAGATACGCAGTATTTT. It yields the protein CASSPRLGNTDTQYF.

This clonotype was seen a few times. V gene TRBV6-1 combines with J gene TRBJ1-1; no reliable D call. The CDR3 has 15 residues. V lost 5 bases to trimming and J lost 0 bases, with 13 bases between them. Germline CDR1 is MNHNS and CDR2 is SASEGT. In DNA, the CDR3 is TGTGCCAGCAGTCTTCGGACGGGATTGAACACTGAAGCTTTCTTT. It is translated as CASSLRTGLNTEAFF.

The chain combines TRBV7-8 with TRBJ2-1; 7 nucleotides agree with TRBD2. The CDR3 has 15 residues. Germline V lookup: CDR1 SGHVS, CDR2 FQNEAQ. V shed 4 bases and J 5 bases; nucleotides not matched to a gene: 8. The CDR3 DNA is TGTGCCAGCAGCTCCGGGCGGGAGAGGCACAATGAGCAGTTCTTC. Protein: CASSSGRERHNEQFF.

A few counts support this clonotype. V gene TRBV7-7 combines with J gene TRBJ2-1; TRBD2 agrees at 13 bases. This CDR3 has 16 residues. Trimming cost V 1 base and J 5 bases; bases outside gene matches: 2. Germline V gives CDR1 SSHAT, CDR2 FNYEAQ (reference sequence). The CDR3 is CASSLGGTSGNNEQFF. CDR3 bases: TGTGCCAGCAGCTTAGGTGGGACTAGCGGGAACAATGAGCAGTTCTTC.

J is TRBJ1-5 and V is TRBV15; the D is unclear. This CDR3 has 14 amino acids. CDR1 is LNHNV, CDR2 YYDKDF, per germline (reference sequence). The V end was cut by 9 bases, the J end by 3 bases, with 15 bases between. DNA of the CDR3: TGTGCCACTGACCTACCCGGGGTCAATCAGCCCCAGCATTTT. It encodes CATDLPGVNQPQHF.

This clonotype has more than one count but fewer than ten. The chain uses TRBV20-1 and TRBJ2-1, with 12 bases fitting TRBD2. Germline V gene sequence: CDR1 DFQATT, CDR2 SNEGSKA (reference sequence). CDR3 size: 13 residues. The CDR3 DNA follows: TGCAGCGCCCGGGGGACTAGCGGGTATGAGCAGTTCTTC. Translation gives CSARGTSGYEQFF.

J is TRBJ1-6 and V is TRBV3-1; D possibly corresponds to TRBD1 (5 bases). This CDR3 spans 13 amino acids. Trimming took off 5 bases at V and 5 bases at J, with 7 bases between the two ends. Germline V gene lookup returns CDR1 LGHDT and CDR2 YNNKEL (reference sequence). The CDR3 DNA reads as TGTGCCAGCAGCTACAGGAATAATTCACCCCTCCACTTT. Its protein product is CASSYRNNSPLHF.